Following are 23 T cell receptor beta chains from one sample sequenced in a study of PD-1 blockade in classical Hodgkin lymphoma. The assay was immunoSEQ multiplex PCR, and TCRdb's table has in-frame clones only and misses some. Of some 38,000 clones in the sample, 60% to 85% are singletons; the top ten hold approximately 11%. Exposure to brentuximab vedotin varied, and each patient had relapsed following autologous stem cell transplantation. The sample here was peripheral blood mononuclear cells (PBMCs), taken at baseline. The origin of the receptors is a human donor with classical Hodgkin lymphoma.

A few counts support this clone. The V gene is TRBV18, the J gene TRBJ1-4, with 8 bases that match TRBD1. The CDR3 length is 19 residues. With V trimmed by 1 base and J by 1 base, 11 bases remained unmatched. Germline V gene sequence: CDR1 KGHSH, CDR2 LQKENI. Here the CDR3 reads CASSPRSQGAFITNEKLFF. The DNA of the CDR3 is TGTGCCAGCTCACCACGGTCCCAGGGGGCGTTTATAACTAATGAAAAACTGTTTTTT.

The chain carries TRBV6-1 and TRBJ2-1; TRBD2 might be the D (6 bases). This CDR3 spans 16 amino acids. V was cut by 1 base and J by 0 bases, with 10 bases left in between. Looked up from germline, CDR1 is MNHNS and CDR2 is SASEGT. The CDR3 protein is CASSEGAGGSYNEQFF. For the CDR3, the DNA is TGTGCCAGCAGTGAAGGAGCGGGCGGCTCCTACAATGAGCAGTTCTTC.

V is TRBV7-2 and J is TRBJ1-5, with 7 nucleotides matching TRBD1. The CDR3 covers 14 residues. CDR1 is SGHTA and CDR2 is FQGNSA in the germline V gene. V gave up 1 base and J gave up 11 bases; unmatched junction bases: 8. CDR3 bases: TGTGCCAGCAGCTTAGAGACAGGGAGCGGGACCCAGCATTTT. It is translated as CASSLETGSGTQHF.

The chain joins TRBV6-6 to TRBJ1-3, with D unresolved. This CDR3 has 14 amino acids. CDR1 is MNHNY and CDR2 is SVGAGI in the germline V gene (reference sequence). Trimming shortened V by 0 bases and J by 4 bases, and 7 bases separated the two germline ends. CDR3 protein: CASSYSLQGNTIYF. CDR3 bases: TGTGCCAGCAGTTACTCGTTGCAGGGAAACACCATATATTTT.

The J gene is TRBJ2-1, the V gene TRBV2; 8 bases are a match to TRBD2. V trimming: 4 bases; J trimming: 0 bases; junction bases outside the gene matches: 2. The CDR3 is 15 residues long. Germline V gene lookup returns CDR1 SNHLY and CDR2 FYNNEI. The CDR3 nucleotides read TGTGCCAGCAGTGCGGGGACTAGCTCCTACAATGAGCAGTTCTTC. Its translation: CASSAGTSSYNEQFF. The complete variable domain, with remaining parts taken from reference TRBV2 and TRBJ2-1, reads EPEVTQTPSHQVTQMGQEVILRCVPISNHLYFYWYRQILGQKVEFLVSFYNNEISEKSEIFDDQFSVERPDGSNFTLKIRSTKLEDSAMYFCASSAGTSSYNEQFFGPGTRLTVL.

This clone came up a few times. The chain uses TRBV11-2 and TRBJ2-7; the D is unclear. V lost 5 bases, J lost 7 bases, and 9 bases lay in between. CDR3 length equals 11 residues. The germline V gene has CDR1 SGHAT and CDR2 FQNNGV. The CDR3 DNA reads as TGTGCCAGCAGCAATCAGGTGGAGCAGTACTTC. Protein sequence: CASSNQVEQYF.

The chain links TRBV6-6 to TRBJ2-7, with a weak D call TRBD2 (5 bases). V lost 8 bases, J lost 5 bases, and 19 bases lay in between. This CDR3 is built from 14 residues. CDR1 and CDR2 from the germline V gene are MNHNY and SVGAGI (reference sequence). CDR3 amino acids: CASLYRDGVHEQYF. The CDR3 nucleotides are TGTGCCAGCCTTTACCGGGATGGAGTCCACGAGCAGTACTTC.

This clone was counted between two and nine times. This chain joins TRBV5-6 and TRBJ1-1, with TRBD1 as a possible D gene (6 bases). The CDR3 spans 15 residues. V dropped 6 bases and J dropped 7 bases, with 22 bases sitting between them. Germline loops: CDR1 SGHDT, CDR2 YYEEEE. The CDR3 spells CASNVLGRQGLEAFF. The CDR3 DNA reads TGTGCCAGCAATGTATTGGGTCGGCAGGGGCTTGAAGCTTTCTTT.

The chain joins TRBV5-1 to TRBJ2-5, with a tentative D call TRBD1 (6 bases). CDR1 SGHRS and CDR2 YFSETQ come from the germline V gene. Trimming shortened V by 9 bases and J by 3 bases, and 24 bases separated the two germline ends. The CDR3 spans 16 residues. CDR3: CATSRSVDSGEETQYF. The CDR3 region has the DNA TGCGCCACCAGTCGGTCCGTGGACTCAGGGGAAGAGACCCAGTACTTC. The full variable domain, its missing parts supplied by reference TRBV5-1 and TRBJ2-5, is KAGVTQTPRYLIKTRGQQVTLSCSPISGHRSVSWYQQTPGQGLQFLFEYFSETQRNKGNFPGRFSGRQFSNSRSEMNVSTLELGDSALYLCATSRSVDSGEETQYFGPGTRLLVL.

The V call is TRBV15, the J call TRBJ2-7; either TRBD1 or TRBD2 may fit D (5 bases each). In germline, CDR1 is LNHNV, CDR2 YYDKDF (reference sequence). The CDR3 sequence is 17 residues long. V was clipped by 0 bases and J by 1 base, with 16 bases between them. The CDR3 is CATSREPPGPESYEQYF. DNA of the CDR3: TGTGCCACCAGCAGAGAGCCACCGGGACCGGAGTCCTACGAGCAGTACTTC. The variable domain in full, with the rest retrieved from reference TRBV15 and TRBJ2-7, is DAMVIQNPRYQVTQFGKPVTLSCSQTLNHNVMYWYQQKSSQAPKLLFHYYDKDFNNEADTPDNFQSRRPNTSFCFLDIRSPGLGDTAMYLCATSREPPGPESYEQYFGPGTRLTVT.

The CDR3 loop reads CASSRTGNTGELFF. In DNA form, the CDR3 reads TGTGCCAGCAGCCGGACAGGGAACACCGGGGAGCTGTTTTTT. V is TRBV9 and J is TRBJ2-2; 7 nucleotides match TRBD1. This CDR3 is 14 amino acids long. V was clipped by 4 bases and J by 1 base; unmatched bases: 1. Germline loops: CDR1 SGDLS, CDR2 YYNGEE.

This clone was observed once. This rearrangement joins TRBV11-2 to TRBJ2-3; 10 nucleotides match TRBD1. In germline, CDR1 is SGHAT, CDR2 FQNNGV. The V segment lost 5 bases and the J segment 3 bases; nucleotides outside the gene matches: 8. The CDR3 loop spans 16 amino acids. CDR3 in DNA: TGTGCCAGCAGCCTCAAGCGGGACAGGGGTACAGATACGCAGTATTTT. This gives the protein CASSLKRDRGTDTQYF.

V is TRBV29-1 and J is TRBJ2-3, with 9 bases lining up with TRBD2. CDR1 is SQVTM, CDR2 ANQGSEA, per germline. Unmatched junction bases numbered 5, after V lost 3 bases and J lost 1 base. This CDR3 region has 15 residues. The CDR3 here is CSVDLAGMGTDTQYF. In nucleotides, the CDR3 is TGCAGCGTTGATCTAGCGGGAATGGGCACAGATACGCAGTATTTT.

This sequence joins TRBV5-6 and TRBJ2-1; D may be TRBD2 (6 bases). Trimming pared 2 bases from V and 2 bases from J, leaving 11 bases between. The CDR3 loop spans 15 amino acids. Germline values: CDR1 SGHDT, CDR2 YYEEEE. The CDR3 bases are TGTGCCAGCAGCTTAATTGGCGGGACCTACAATGAGCAGTTCTTC. It translates to CASSLIGGTYNEQFF.

This clone was observed a few times. The rearrangement links TRBV6-5 to TRBJ2-7; TRBD2 aligns across 10 bases. V lost 4 bases, J lost 5 bases, and 5 bases stayed unmatched. The CDR3 totals 14 residues. Looked up from germline, CDR1 is MNHEY and CDR2 is SVGAGI. The CDR3 here is CASSFLAGADEQYF. CDR3 DNA: TGTGCCAGCAGTTTCCTAGCGGGAGCGGACGAGCAGTACTTC.

The genes are TRBV28 and TRBJ1-2; D not resolved. This CDR3 comprises 12 residues. Germline CDR1 reads MDHEN; CDR2 reads SYDVKM. The V gene lost 5 bases and the J gene lost 4 bases, with 8 bases spanning the gap. As DNA, the CDR3 is TGTGCCAGCAGTCCGGACCGCTATGGCTACACCTTC. Protein: CASSPDRYGYTF.

This rearrangement joins TRBV5-1 to TRBJ2-7, with 7 bases fitting TRBD2. Trimming at V came to 4 bases and at J to 5 bases, leaving 15 bases not matched to a gene. Germline V gene data show CDR1 as SGHRS and CDR2 as YFSETQ. The CDR3 runs 16 residues. The CDR3 region has the DNA TGCGCCAGCAGCCTGGGTGTGGGAGGGTCTCGACACGAGCAGTACTTC. It encodes CASSLGVGGSRHEQYF.

This chain connects TRBV18 to TRBJ2-1; 7 bases agree with TRBD2. J gave up 6 bases and V 1 base, and 6 bases lay outside the gene matches. Germline lookup yields CDR1 KGHSH and CDR2 LQKENI. This CDR3 has 15 amino acids. Written as DNA, the CDR3 is TGTGCCAGCTCACCACAACGGACTAGTGGCAATGAGCAGTTCTTC. It yields the protein CASSPQRTSGNEQFF. Full variable domain (outside the CDR3, taken from reference TRBV18 and TRBJ2-1): NAGVMQNPRHLVRRRGQEARLRCSPMKGHSHVYWYRQLPEEGLKFMVYLQKENIIDESGMPKERFSAEFPKEGPSILRIQQVVRGDSAAYFCASSPQRTSGNEQFFGPGTRLTVL.

Ten or more counts support this clone. The gene calls are TRBV6-6 and TRBJ1-4, with D possibly being TRBD1 (6 bases). The germline V gene has CDR1 MNHNY and CDR2 SVGAGI (reference sequence). V was trimmed by 0 bases and J by 13 bases, leaving 15 bases between them. The CDR3 covers 14 residues. DNA for the CDR3: TGTGCCAGCAGTTACTCCACAGGGAAGGGCATACTGTTTTTT. Translating gives CASSYSTGKGILFF.

The chain recombines TRBV5-1 with TRBJ2-5; D is possibly TRBD1 or TRBD2 (5 bases each). Per the germline V gene, CDR1 is SGHRS and CDR2 is YFSETQ. This CDR3 region has 13 residues. V was clipped by 4 bases and J by 3 bases, with 10 bases between them. The CDR3 sequence is CASSVRGEETQYF. The CDR3 DNA follows: TGCGCCAGCAGCGTGCGAGGGGAAGAGACCCAGTACTTC.

This clone appeared once. The chain carries TRBV11-1 and TRBJ1-2; TRBD1 agrees at 12 bases. Germline V gives CDR1 SGHAT, CDR2 FQDESV (reference sequence). The V gene end was trimmed by 2 bases and the J gene end by 5 bases; junction bases not matched to a gene: 3. The CDR3 sequence is 15 residues long. CDR3 protein: CASSLPGQGAYGYTF. The CDR3 DNA reads TGTGCCAGCAGCTTACCGGGACAGGGGGCATATGGCTACACCTTC.

Here the CDR3 reads CASSQSGTPTYNSPLHF. The CDR3 DNA follows: TGCGCCAGCAGCCAGTCCGGGACACCCACCTATAATTCACCCCTCCACTTT. The rearrangement uses TRBV4-1 and TRBJ1-6, with a tentative D call TRBD1 (6 bases). Trimming shortened V by 3 bases and J by 2 bases, and 14 bases separated the two germline ends. This CDR3 region has 17 residues. CDR1 and CDR2 from the germline V gene are MGHRA and YSYEKL.

This clone was observed a handful of times. The chain has TRBV28 and TRBJ2-5, with 8 bases aligning to TRBD2. From germline, CDR1 is MDHEN and CDR2 SYDVKM. This CDR3 is 15 amino acids long. V lost 2 bases, J lost 5 bases, and 7 bases stayed unmatched. CDR3 region: CASSLILAGQETQYF. CDR3 nucleotides: TGTGCCAGCAGTTTAATCCTAGCGGGCCAGGAGACCCAGTACTTC.